Below, 21 T cell receptor beta chains from the same sample are listed, as sequenced in a study of blood T cell repertoires in COVID-19. Method: immunoSEQ multiplex PCR; TCRdb's copy keeps in-frame clones and lacks some. The repertoire holds about 250,000 clones, around 90% seen once, with under 0.95% in the top ten. Sample: peripheral blood. These receptors came from a woman in her 30s with acute or convalescent COVID-19.

This clone came up a few times. The rearrangement uses TRBV5-4 and TRBJ2-7; maybe TRBD2 (5 bases). Germline V gene data show CDR1 as SGHNT and CDR2 as YYREEE (reference sequence). The CDR3 runs 13 residues. Trimming pared 4 bases from V and 4 bases from J, leaving 12 bases between. This CDR3 is CASSGGLEYEQYF. The CDR3 bases are TGTGCCAGCAGCGGCGGGTTAGAATACGAGCAGTACTTC.

This clone occurred a few times. This chain links TRBV24-1 with TRBJ2-7; 8 bases align to TRBD2. The J segment lost 4 bases and the V segment lost 9 bases, leaving 13 bases of the junction unmatched. CDR1 KGHDR and CDR2 SFDVKD come from the germline V gene. This CDR3 comprises 15 residues. The CDR3 nucleotides are TGTGCCACCCGCGTGTTGCGGGAGGTACATTACGAGCAGTACTTC. Its translation is CATRVLREVHYEQYF.

This chain links TRBV14 with TRBJ1-2, with no clear D. The CDR3 has 12 residues. The ends were cut back, 4 bases at V and 5 bases at J, with 8 bases in the middle. CDR1 is SGHDN and CDR2 is FVKESK in the germline V gene. The chain's CDR3 is CASSRDKYGYTF. The CDR3 DNA reads as TGTGCCAGCAGCCGCGACAAATATGGCTACACCTTC.

V and J are TRBV18 and TRBJ2-1; possibly TRBD1 for D (6 bases). CDR3 size: 13 residues. The germline gives CDR1 KGHSH, CDR2 LQKENI. Trimming left V 4 bases short and J 6 bases short, with 10 bases between. CDR3 DNA: TGTGCCAGCTCACGACAGGATTTCAATGAGCAGTTCTTC. As protein: CASSRQDFNEQFF.

The genes are TRBV30 and TRBJ2-3, with TRBD2 identical over 9 bases. V was clipped by 5 bases and J by 5 bases; unmatched bases: 14. Germline lookup yields CDR1 GTSNPN and CDR2 SVGIG (reference sequence). The CDR3 runs to 16 residues. The CDR3 bases are TGTGCCTGGGCTTTTAGCGGGAGTCCACTCCGAGATACGCAGTATTTT. It encodes CAWAFSGSPLRDTQYF.

This clone has just a few counts. This chain connects TRBV5-1 to TRBJ1-5; the D is unclear. Germline CDR1 is SGHRS and CDR2 is YFSETQ. The CDR3 is made up of 13 amino acids. The V and J ends lost 2 bases and 6 bases respectively, with 9 bases between them. The CDR3 bases are TGCGCCAGCAGCTTAATGGCGGGTCAGCCCCAGCATTTT. It yields the protein CASSLMAGQPQHF.

The J gene is TRBJ2-1, the V gene TRBV3-1 (or the pseudogene TRBV3-2); TRBD2 aligns across 7 bases. The junction had 19 bases not matched to a gene; V was cut back by 0 bases and J by 5 bases. This CDR3 spans 20 amino acids. Per the germline V gene, CDR1 is LGHDT and CDR2 is YNNKEL (reference sequence). In nucleotides, the CDR3 is TGTGCCAGCAGCCAAGAGAAGGGTAGACCTAGCGGTTACGAGGACAATGAGCAGTTCTTC. This gives the protein CASSQEKGRPSGYEDNEQFF.

The chain has TRBV9 and TRBJ2-6; 8 nucleotides agree with TRBD2. V lost 2 bases and J lost 1; bases outside the gene matches: 5. The CDR3 consists of 17 residues. CDR1 SGDLS and CDR2 YYNGEE come from the germline V gene. Written as DNA, the CDR3 is TGTGCCAGCAGCGTGAAAGCGGGAGATTCTGGGGCCAACGTCCTGACTTTC. Residues: CASSVKAGDSGANVLTF.

This rearrangement joins TRBV5-6 to TRBJ1-6, with TRBD1 identical over 7 bases. In germline, CDR1 is SGHDT, CDR2 YYEEEE. The junction had 3 bases not matched to a gene; V was cut back by 1 base and J by 5 bases. This CDR3 is 15 amino acids long. This CDR3 is CASSLTGTDNSPLHF. The CDR3 nucleotides read TGTGCCAGCAGCTTGACCGGGACAGATAATTCACCCCTCCACTTT. The complete variable domain, with remaining parts taken from reference TRBV5-6 and TRBJ1-6, reads DAGVTQSPTHLIKTRGQQVTLRCSPKSGHDTVSWYQQALGQGPQFIFQYYEEEERQRGNFPDRFSGHQFPNYSSELNVNALLLGDSALYLCASSLTGTDNSPLHFGNGTRLTVT.

CDR3 residues: CASSLISPSSGGSYEQYF. In DNA form, the CDR3 reads TGTGCCAGCAGTTTAATCTCCCCCAGTAGCGGGGGTTCCTACGAGCAGTACTTC. V is TRBV27 and J is TRBJ2-7, with TRBD2 matching 9 bases. Looked up from germline, CDR1 is MNHEY and CDR2 is SMNVEV (reference sequence). The junction had 12 bases not matched to a gene; V was cut back by 2 bases and J by 1 base. CDR3 size: 18 residues.

This clone appeared a single time. The V and J genes are TRBV4-3 and TRBJ2-4; tentatively, D is TRBD1 (5 bases). This CDR3 has 14 amino acids. V dropped 1 base and J dropped 7 bases, with 11 bases sitting between them. CDR1 is LGHNA and CDR2 is YSLEER in the germline V gene. The CDR3 DNA follows: TGCGCCAGCAGCCAAGGGACACTCCTTAACATTCAGTACTTC. Its translation: CASSQGTLLNIQYF.

The genes are TRBV7-8 and TRBJ1-1, with no clear D. Trimming removed 1 base at V and 3 bases at J, with 9 bases between. The germline CDR1 and CDR2 sequences are SGHVS and FQNEAQ. The CDR3 sequence is 14 residues long. CDR3 residues: CASSLVGRYTEAFF. The CDR3 bases are TGTGCCAGCAGCTTAGTTGGCCGATACACTGAAGCTTTCTTT.

This rearrangement joins TRBV7-9 to TRBJ2-5; D might be TRBD1 (7 bases). V shed 1 base and J shed 4 bases, with 13 bases lying between them. Per germline, CDR1 SEHNR and CDR2 FQNEAQ (reference sequence). The CDR3 contains 15 residues. Here the CDR3 reads CASSLEGGGLETQYF. The CDR3 nucleotides read TGTGCCAGCAGCTTAGAAGGAGGGGGCTTAGAGACCCAGTACTTC. Full variable domain (remainder filled in from reference TRBV7-9 and TRBJ2-5): DTGVSQNPRHKITKRGQNVTFRCDPISEHNRLYWYRQTLGQGPEFLTYFQNEAQLEKSRLLSDRFSAERPKGSFSTLEIQRTEQGDSAMYLCASSLEGGGLETQYFGPGTRLLVL.

V gene TRBV4-3 combines with J gene TRBJ2-1; TRBD2 aligns across 7 bases. Looked up from germline, CDR1 is LGHNA and CDR2 is YSLEER. V was pared by 0 bases and J by 4 bases, with 12 bases of the junction left unmatched. The CDR3 totals 18 residues. The CDR3 DNA reads as TGCGCCAGCAGCCAAGATGCGTTTCGGGAGGTCTCTTACAATGAGCAGTTCTTC. This translates into CASSQDAFREVSYNEQFF.

The V and J genes are TRBV18 and TRBJ2-7; 9 bases line up with TRBD1. This CDR3 comprises 16 residues. V shed 3 bases, J shed 3 bases, and the junction held 9 bases outside the gene matches. Germline V gene lookup returns CDR1 KGHSH and CDR2 LQKENI. CDR3 in amino acids: CASSPITGTGNYEQYF. In DNA, the CDR3 is TGTGCCAGCTCACCGATAACCGGGACAGGGAACTACGAGCAGTACTTC.

This clone was seen more than once but under ten times. This sequence joins TRBV5-4 and TRBJ1-6; TRBD1 is a possible D gene (5 bases). CDR1 and CDR2 (germline): SGHNT, YYREEE (reference sequence). Trimming removed 0 bases at V and 5 bases at J, with 12 bases between. The CDR3 loop spans 16 amino acids. The CDR3 region is CASSLAGEGDNSPLHF. CDR3 in DNA: TGTGCCAGCAGCTTGGCGGGGGAGGGTGATAATTCACCCCTCCACTTT.

This chain connects TRBV24-1 to TRBJ2-1; 11 nucleotides agree with TRBD1. CDR1 is KGHDR and CDR2 is SFDVKD in the germline V gene. The CDR3 spans 16 residues. The ends lost 3 bases at V and 5 bases at J; junction bases unmatched: 5. CDR3 in DNA: TGTGCCACCAGTGATGCCGGGACAGGGGGGGACAATGAGCAGTTCTTC. Its protein is CATSDAGTGGDNEQFF.

The gene calls are TRBV4-3 and TRBJ1-3; D unresolved. Trimming pared 1 base from V and 0 bases from J, leaving 10 bases between. Germline values: CDR1 LGHNA, CDR2 YSLEER. The CDR3 is 16 residues long. The CDR3 region is CASSQVLGFSGNTIYF. The CDR3 DNA follows: TGCGCCAGCAGCCAAGTCCTAGGTTTCTCTGGAAACACCATATATTTT.

This rearrangement joins TRBV24-1 to TRBJ2-1, with D possibly being TRBD2 (5 bases). The germline gives CDR1 KGHDR, CDR2 SFDVKD. Trimming pared 0 bases from V and 0 bases from J, leaving 8 bases between. There are 16 residues in the CDR3. Written as DNA, the CDR3 is TGTGCCACCAGTGATTTGATCGGAGGCTCCTACAATGAGCAGTTCTTC. Translating it yields CATSDLIGGSYNEQFF.

The chain links TRBV4-3 to TRBJ1-3; D is ambiguous. CDR1 is LGHNA and CDR2 is YSLEER in the germline V gene. Trimming took 0 bases from V and 3 from J, leaving 3 bases between them. The CDR3 is 13 amino acids. The CDR3: CASSQDRGNTIYF. In DNA, the CDR3 is TGCGCCAGCAGCCAAGACCGTGGAAACACCATATATTTT.

The rearrangement joins TRBV9 to TRBJ2-3; 15 nucleotides match TRBD2. After removal of 3 bases from V and 2 bases from J, the junction contained 1 base not matched to a gene. Germline-derived CDR1 and CDR2 are SGDLS and YYNGEE. The CDR3 sequence is 16 residues long. The CDR3 here is CASSGTSGRATDTQYF. CDR3 coding DNA: TGTGCCAGCAGCGGGACTAGCGGGAGGGCCACAGATACGCAGTATTTT.